This T cell receptor beta chain was recovered during a study of T cells in tumors after PD-1 blockade. Looking at the study overall: Daily vismodegib 150 mg continued in a subset of anti-PD-1-treated patients. On average, peripheral blood gave roughly 110,000 TCR templates and about 34,000 unique clonotypes.

General observations from the study: Blood contained about 38% of the tumor's TCR clonotypes.

Profiled with immunoSEQ multiplex PCR; TCRdb holds only in-frame clones, not every one. The sample lists about 20,000 clones, about three quarters occurring once. The CDR3 has 16 residues. The junction had 12 bases not matched to a gene; V was cut back by 2 bases and J by 7 bases. CDR1 LGHNA and CDR2 YSLEER come from the germline V gene. With respect to this clone: Its antigen is unknown.

The specimen was PBMCs, collected before anti-PD-1 treatment. V gene TRBV4-3 combines with J gene TRBJ2-7; 9 nucleotides align to TRBD2. This sequence was found in a human donor with basal cell carcinoma. The CDR3 nucleotides read TGCGCCAGCAGCCAATCGGGGGGCAGCGGGGGGCTTGAGCAGTACTTC. Protein: CASSQSGGSGGLEQYF.